The source of this T cell receptor beta chain is a study of metastatic and nonmetastatic thyroid tumors. Study-wide points: Benign nodules were reported to have significantly lower TCR beta diversity than malignant thyroid tumors, in blood and tumor.

All patients were untreated before thyroid surgery. About this clone: The target antigen is unknown.

The authors' processing: Across clinicopathological groups, CDR3 differences served as the basis for building a distant-metastasis classifier for papillary thyroid cancer. TCRdb reassembled clones from the PCR reads with MiXCR. In this record, the V and J calls reflect TCRdb's handling and not the investigators' own analysis. The sample holds roughly 20,000 clones; roughly a third are singletons and the top ten take 13% to 15%. Looked up from germline, CDR1 is DFQATT and CDR2 is SNEGSKA (reference sequence). The J segment lost 0 bases and the V segment lost 4 bases, leaving 11 bases of the junction unmatched. The CDR3 loop spans 18 amino acids.

The sequenced sample was blood. This chain connects TRBV20-1 to TRBJ2-1, with TRBD2 matching over 11 bases. The source of this sequence is a female donor with papillary thyroid cancer or a benign thyroid nodule (not recorded which). Some clones in this sample may be carry-over from other donors' samples. CDR3 DNA sequence: TGCAGTGCTAAAGGAGCCGGTACTAGCGGGAGCTCCTACAATGAGCAGTTCTTC. It specifies CSAKGAGTSGSSYNEQFF.